A single sample gave rise to the 10 T cell receptor beta chains below, sequenced in a study of blood T cell repertoires in COVID-19 (dated by TCRdb to about 2020). The library was built by means of the immunoSEQ multiplex PCR assay. The source is immuneACCESS, and TCRdb retained only in-frame sequences with V and J called. Part of the clones is not carried over; for the studies checked, unresolved V genes explain less than half of this, and the remainder is unexplained. This sample comprises just over 350,000 clones, about 88% of them detected only once. Of the sample, 2.5% to 3% falls within the top ten clones. Sequencing was done on a sample of PBMCs or T cells enriched from blood (not recorded which). All receptors come from a woman aged 30 to 39 who had recovered from COVID-19.

Only one count was recorded for this clone. The rearrangement joins TRBV7-2 to TRBJ2-3, with D perhaps TRBD2 (5 bases). Germline V gene sequence: CDR1 SGHTA, CDR2 FQGNSA. The CDR3 has 15 residues. Trimming removed 7 bases from V and 0 bases from J, with 14 bases in between. The CDR3 DNA reads TGTGCCAGCACCCTTACAGCGGCTAGCACAGATACGCAGTATTTT. Protein sequence: CASTLTAASTDTQYF. Filled out from reference TRBV7-2 and TRBJ2-3, the complete variable domain reads GAGVSQSPSNKVTEKGKDVELRCDPISGHTALYWYRQSLGQGLEFLIYFQGNSAPDKSGLPSDRFSAERTGGSVSTLTIQRTQQEDSAVYLCASTLTAASTDTQYFGPGTRLTVL.

This clone has just a few counts. The chain carries TRBV19 and TRBJ1-6, with 7 bases matching TRBD1. The CDR3 is 14 residues long. In germline, CDR1 is LNHDA, CDR2 SQIVND (reference sequence). With V trimmed by 6 bases and J by 7 bases, 6 bases remained unmatched. CDR3 residues: CASSQGVLNSPLHF. The CDR3 nucleotides read TGTGCCAGTAGCCAGGGGGTTTTGAATTCACCCCTCCACTTT.

The genes are TRBV4-1 and TRBJ2-1, with 7 bases that match TRBD1. The germline V gene has CDR1 MGHRA and CDR2 YSYEKL. The CDR3 loop spans 15 amino acids. Trimming cost V 4 bases and J 0 bases; bases outside gene matches: 3. CDR3 region: CASSRTGPSYNEQFF. The DNA of the CDR3 is TGCGCCAGCAGCCGGACAGGACCCTCCTACAATGAGCAGTTCTTC.

This chain links TRBV27 with TRBJ1-6; TRBD1 agrees at 7 bases. The ends lost 5 bases at V and 10 bases at J; junction bases unmatched: 17. CDR1 is MNHEY and CDR2 is SMNVEV in the germline V gene (reference sequence). The CDR3 sequence is 17 residues long. CDR3 protein: CASSRLTGTLVGSPLHF. The CDR3 nucleotides read TGTGCCAGCAGTCGATTGACAGGGACTTTAGTAGGGTCACCCCTCCACTTT.

This clone appeared a single time. This chain joins TRBV6-5 and TRBJ1-2; D unclear. Germline CDR1 MNHEY, CDR2 SVGAGI. This CDR3 region has 13 residues. Deletions cut 0 bases from V and 5 bases from J, with 7 bases between. CDR3 bases: TGTGCCAGCAGTTACTCGGCGGTTTATGGCTACACCTTC. It specifies CASSYSAVYGYTF.

This chain uses TRBV7-8 with TRBJ2-7; the D gene is possibly TRBD2 (6 bases). The CDR3 consists of 15 residues. Trimming took off 1 base at V and 0 bases at J, with 10 bases between the two ends. Germline CDR1 reads SGHVS; CDR2 reads FQNEAQ. CDR3 in DNA: TGTGCCAGCAGCTTAGTCCGCGGGGTCTCCTACGAGCAGTACTTC. Protein product: CASSLVRGVSYEQYF.

This clone was seen only a few times. V is TRBV7-3 and J is TRBJ1-2; tentatively, D is TRBD1 (5 bases). V was cut by 4 bases and J by 3 bases, with 15 bases left in between. Germline V gene data show CDR1 as SGHTA and CDR2 as FQGTGA. The CDR3 extends over 15 amino acids. The CDR3 spells CASSYGGKNDYGYTF. Written as DNA, the CDR3 is TGTGCCAGCAGCTACGGGGGGAAGAACGACTATGGCTACACCTTC.

The chain combines TRBV4-2 with TRBJ1-6, with D possibly matching TRBD1 (5 bases). In germline, CDR1 is LGHNA, CDR2 YNFKEQ. The CDR3 totals 17 residues. The ends were cut back, 2 bases at V and 4 bases at J, with 15 bases in the middle. CDR3 DNA: TGTGCCAGCAGCCAACCGGGACTCACCCAATATAATTCACCCCTCCACTTT. This encodes CASSQPGLTQYNSPLHF.

V is TRBV5-4 and J is TRBJ2-2; 9 bases are a match to TRBD2. This CDR3 contains 16 residues. Looked up from germline, CDR1 is SGHNT and CDR2 is YYREEE (reference sequence). J lost 4 bases, V lost 2 bases, and 6 bases had no gene match. The CDR3 DNA follows: TGTGCCAGCAGCTTTGGCGGGAGGGGTCGCACCGGGGAGCTGTTTTTT. Translation: CASSFGGRGRTGELFF.

The chain joins TRBV30 to TRBJ2-7; D might be TRBD2 (5 bases). The CDR3 extends over 14 amino acids. The ends were cut back, 0 bases at V and 5 bases at J, with 14 bases in the middle. Germline values: CDR1 GTSNPN, CDR2 SVGIG (reference sequence). CDR3 residues: CAWSVRGGFNEQYF. DNA of the CDR3: TGTGCCTGGAGTGTACGTGGCGGGTTCAACGAGCAGTACTTC.